This T cell receptor beta chain is drawn from a study of Graves' ophthalmopathy and Graves' hyperthyroidism. Study as a whole: Hyperthyroidism counted as stable given no ophthalmopathy within 18 months of follow-up.

The germline V gene has CDR1 SNHLY and CDR2 FYNNEI. Trimming removed 1 base from V and 8 bases from J; junction bases left unmatched: 8. This CDR3 region has 15 residues. Researchers took RNA transcripts and amplified TCR beta CDR3 regions from them. In the first round, RT-PCR was carried out with HTBI primers, and a multiplex PCR formed the second round. TCRdb reprocessed the multiplex PCR reads with MiXCR, giving one entry per CDR3 protein. The table records 500,000 to 600,000 distinct CDR3 sequences, about 40% of them present only once. Exclusion applied to patients with other autoimmune diseases, uncontrolled infections, pregnancy or lactation. Diagnosis used clinical symptoms, serum thyroxine, TRAb, thyroid ultrasound and orbital computed tomography.

V usage is TRBV2 and J usage is TRBJ2-7, with 10 bases fitting TRBD1. The sequenced material came from peripheral blood or thyroid tissue (not recorded which). This receptor was taken from an adult man with Graves' hyperthyroidism. CDR3 nucleotide sequence: TGTGCCAGCAGTGAAGATCTGGGACAGGGGTCCCAGCAGTACTTC. Amino acid sequence: CASSEDLGQGSQQYF. The full variable domain, with the rest looked up from reference TRBV2 and TRBJ2-7, is EPEVTQTPSHQVTQMGQEVILRCVPISNHLYFYWYRQILGQKVEFLVSFYNNEISEKSEIFDDQFSVERPDGSNFTLKIRSTKLEDSAMYFCASSEDLGQGSQQYFGPGTRLTVT.